This is a list of T cell receptor beta chains from one sample in a study of blood T cells in healthy people across ages. Via MiXCR, TCRdb re-called the 5' RACE reads, giving one row per CDR3 protein. Of approximately 810,000 distinct CDR3 sequences in the sample, around 34% were seen once. Specimen: blood. The source is a young man in good health. The CDR3 runs from the conserved cysteine through the conserved F or W. The order of the fields is J gene, clone size, D gene, V gene, CDR3 DNA, CDR3 protein. A D gene is named only where the DNA matches it firmly. Expanded clones get a size class; other rows say once, few or many, or leave the size out.

j_call: TRBJ1-1
clone_size: many
d_call: TRBD1
v_call: TRBV5-1
cdr3_nt: TGCGCCAGCAGGGAGACAGGGAGTTCTGAAGCTTTCTTT
cdr3_aa: CASRETGSSEAFF

j_call: TRBJ2-5
clone_size: -
d_call: TRBD1
v_call: TRBV19
cdr3_nt: TGTGCCAGTAGTATCTTGCCGGGACAGGGGTTACAAGAGACCCAGTACTTC
cdr3_aa: CASSILPGQGLQETQYF

j_call: TRBJ1-2
clone_size: -
d_call: -
v_call: TRBV6-5
cdr3_nt: TGTGCCACGAGTACCCCACTAAGACTGGACTATGGCTACACCTTC
cdr3_aa: CATSTPLRLDYGYTF

j_call: TRBJ2-1
clone_size: -
d_call: TRBD2
v_call: TRBV4-1
cdr3_nt: TGCGCCAGCAGCCACCCCGGGACTAGCGGGAGTCCGTTCTTC
cdr3_aa: CASSHPGTSGSPFF

j_call: TRBJ2-3
clone_size: many
d_call: TRBD2
v_call: TRBV12-3/TRBV12-4
cdr3_nt: TGTGCCAGCAGGCCCGGACTAGGGTTAGATACGCAGTATTTT
cdr3_aa: CASRPGLGLDTQYF

j_call: TRBJ1-2
clone_size: -
d_call: TRBD1
v_call: TRBV6-4
cdr3_nt: TGTGCCAGCAGTGAAGGGACAGGGTTTCATGGCTACATCTTC
cdr3_aa: CASSEGTGFHGYIF

j_call: TRBJ2-5
clone_size: -
d_call: TRBD2
v_call: TRBV20-1
cdr3_nt: TGCAGTGCTAGAGATGCGGCTAGCGGGGAACAAGAGACCCAGTACTTC
cdr3_aa: CSARDAASGEQETQYF

j_call: TRBJ2-5
clone_size: many
d_call: -
v_call: TRBV2
cdr3_nt: TGTGCCAGCAGTGACTACCAAGAGACCCAGTACTTC
cdr3_aa: CASSDYQETQYF

j_call: TRBJ1-5
clone_size: few
d_call: -
v_call: TRBV20-1
cdr3_nt: TGCAGTGCTAGGGAAGAGAGCAATCAGCCCCAGCATTTT
cdr3_aa: CSAREESNQPQHF

j_call: TRBJ2-7
clone_size: -
d_call: TRBD2
v_call: TRBV6-2/TRBV6-3
cdr3_nt: TGTGCCAGCAGTTACTACCCCTGGGGAGCGGGAGAAGACGAGCAGTACTTC
cdr3_aa: CASSYYPWGAGEDEQYF

j_call: TRBJ1-5
clone_size: -
d_call: -
v_call: TRBV20-1
cdr3_nt: TGCAGTGCTAGACCCACAGGGTCGAGCAATCAGCCCCAGCATTTT
cdr3_aa: CSARPTGSSNQPQHF

j_call: TRBJ2-7
clone_size: -
d_call: -
v_call: TRBV28
cdr3_nt: TGTGCCAGCAGTGCACCCGGGCTGCATTCCGACGAGCAGTACTTC
cdr3_aa: CASSAPGLHSDEQYF

j_call: TRBJ1-2
clone_size: many
d_call: TRBD1
v_call: TRBV12-3/TRBV12-4
cdr3_nt: TGTGCCAGCAGGCAGGGGGCTGGCTACACCTTC
cdr3_aa: CASRQGAGYTF

j_call: TRBJ2-2
clone_size: -
d_call: -
v_call: TRBV2
cdr3_nt: TGTGCCAGCACCGAAATGGGGTGGGACACCGGGGAGCTGTTTTTT
cdr3_aa: CASTEMGWDTGELFF

j_call: TRBJ2-1
clone_size: few
d_call: -
v_call: TRBV4-1
cdr3_nt: TGCGCCAGCAGCCAAGGGGTCCCGGGGGAAAGCTCCTACAATGAGCAGTTCTTC
cdr3_aa: CASSQGVPGESSYNEQFF

j_call: TRBJ1-1
clone_size: -
d_call: TRBD1
v_call: TRBV20-1
cdr3_nt: TGCAGTGCTATAGGGTTCGGGACAGTGAACACTGAAGCTTTCTTT
cdr3_aa: CSAIGFGTVNTEAFF

j_call: TRBJ2-2
clone_size: once
d_call: -
v_call: TRBV20-1
cdr3_nt: TGCAGTGCTAGAGATGGATTGCCAGCGAACACCGGGGAGCTGTTTTTT
cdr3_aa: CSARDGLPANTGELFF

j_call: TRBJ2-7
clone_size: -
d_call: TRBD2
v_call: TRBV11-2
cdr3_nt: TGTGCCAGCAGCTTAGGATGGGGCGGGGGACGCTCCTACGAGCAGTACTTC
cdr3_aa: CASSLGWGGGRSYEQYF

j_call: TRBJ1-4
clone_size: many
d_call: -
v_call: TRBV5-1
cdr3_nt: TGCGCCAGCAGCGTGGACGGCGCAACTAATGAAAAACTGTTTTTT
cdr3_aa: CASSVDGATNEKLFF

j_call: TRBJ1-4
clone_size: -
d_call: TRBD1
v_call: TRBV10-3
cdr3_nt: TGTGCCAGTACAGGGGGAAGTAATGAAAAACTGTTTTTT
cdr3_aa: CASTGGSNEKLFF

j_call: TRBJ2-7
clone_size: -
d_call: -
v_call: TRBV20-1
cdr3_nt: TGCAGTGCTACGCCCCGTCCAGGCAACAATGAGCAGTACTTC
cdr3_aa: CSATPRPGNNEQYF

j_call: TRBJ1-5
clone_size: -
d_call: -
v_call: TRBV7-9
cdr3_nt: TGTGCCAGCAGCTCCAGAGGGGATCAGCCCCAGCATTTT
cdr3_aa: CASSSRGDQPQHF

j_call: TRBJ1-1
clone_size: few
d_call: -
v_call: TRBV4-1
cdr3_nt: TGCGCCAGCAGCCAAGCTCGAAGGGAGTTAGGCACTGAAGCTTTCTTT
cdr3_aa: CASSQARRELGTEAFF

j_call: TRBJ2-1
clone_size: -
d_call: -
v_call: TRBV4-2
cdr3_nt: TGTGCCAGCAGCAACCTCGAGGGCTACAATGAGCAGTTCTTC
cdr3_aa: CASSNLEGYNEQFF

j_call: TRBJ2-3
clone_size: few
d_call: -
v_call: TRBV20-1
cdr3_nt: TGCAGTGCTCCCCACGGCGAAGGAGATACGCAGTATTTT
cdr3_aa: CSAPHGEGDTQYF

j_call: TRBJ2-5
clone_size: few
d_call: -
v_call: TRBV7-2
cdr3_nt: TGTGCCAGCAGCCCCCAAAGGGGAAGACAAGAGACCCAGTACTTC
cdr3_aa: CASSPQRGRQETQYF

j_call: TRBJ2-1
clone_size: few
d_call: -
v_call: TRBV4-1
cdr3_nt: TGCGCCAGCAGCCAAGATAGGGCTCCAGCCAATGAGCAGTTCTTC
cdr3_aa: CASSQDRAPANEQFF

j_call: TRBJ2-7
clone_size: -
d_call: -
v_call: TRBV12-3/TRBV12-4
cdr3_nt: TGTGCCAGCACCCCGGGGGTCAGTTTTGAGCAGTACTTC
cdr3_aa: CASTPGVSFEQYF

j_call: TRBJ2-7
clone_size: -
d_call: -
v_call: TRBV6-1
cdr3_nt: TGTGCCAGCAGGGACTGGGGATACGAGCAGTACTTC
cdr3_aa: CASRDWGYEQYF

j_call: TRBJ2-7
clone_size: -
d_call: -
v_call: TRBV12-3/TRBV12-4
cdr3_nt: TGTGCCAGCAGTTTGAGCACAGCCGACGAGCAGTACTTC
cdr3_aa: CASSLSTADEQYF

j_call: TRBJ1-5
clone_size: few
d_call: -
v_call: TRBV10-3
cdr3_nt: TGTGCCATCAGTGAGTCAGGCGGTACCAATCAGCCCCAGCATTTT
cdr3_aa: CAISESGGTNQPQHF

j_call: TRBJ1-5
clone_size: few
d_call: TRBD1
v_call: TRBV29-1
cdr3_nt: TGCAGCGTCGGGACAGCCCAAGATCAGCCCCAGCATTTT
cdr3_aa: CSVGTAQDQPQHF

j_call: TRBJ1-2
clone_size: many
d_call: -
v_call: TRBV4-3
cdr3_nt: TGCGCCAGCAGCCAAGAGCGGGGGCGGGACGGCTACACCTTC
cdr3_aa: CASSQERGRDGYTF

j_call: TRBJ2-3
clone_size: -
d_call: TRBD1
v_call: TRBV7-2
cdr3_nt: TGTGCCAGCAGCCGGGACAGGGACACAGATACGCAGTATTTT
cdr3_aa: CASSRDRDTDTQYF

j_call: TRBJ2-3
clone_size: few
d_call: -
v_call: TRBV7-6
cdr3_nt: TGTGCCAGCAGCTTGAGCTGGGGGGAAGATACGCAGTATTTT
cdr3_aa: CASSLSWGEDTQYF

j_call: TRBJ1-5
clone_size: -
d_call: -
v_call: TRBV7-2
cdr3_nt: TGTGCCAGCAGCTTATTAACAGGGACGTTCAATCAGCCCCAGCATTTT
cdr3_aa: CASSLLTGTFNQPQHF

j_call: TRBJ1-2
clone_size: -
d_call: -
v_call: TRBV4-1
cdr3_nt: TGCGCCAGCAGCCAACCCGGGAGGGGGGCCAGCTATGGCTACACCTTC
cdr3_aa: CASSQPGRGASYGYTF

j_call: TRBJ2-3
clone_size: -
d_call: TRBD2
v_call: TRBV3-1
cdr3_nt: TGTGCCAGCAGCGAAGCGGGGGCGCAAGATACGCAGTATTTT
cdr3_aa: CASSEAGAQDTQYF

j_call: TRBJ2-1
clone_size: -
d_call: TRBD2
v_call: TRBV5-6
cdr3_nt: TGTGCCAGCAGCCCGGGACTAGCGGGGGAGCTCTACAATGAGCAGTTCTTC
cdr3_aa: CASSPGLAGELYNEQFF